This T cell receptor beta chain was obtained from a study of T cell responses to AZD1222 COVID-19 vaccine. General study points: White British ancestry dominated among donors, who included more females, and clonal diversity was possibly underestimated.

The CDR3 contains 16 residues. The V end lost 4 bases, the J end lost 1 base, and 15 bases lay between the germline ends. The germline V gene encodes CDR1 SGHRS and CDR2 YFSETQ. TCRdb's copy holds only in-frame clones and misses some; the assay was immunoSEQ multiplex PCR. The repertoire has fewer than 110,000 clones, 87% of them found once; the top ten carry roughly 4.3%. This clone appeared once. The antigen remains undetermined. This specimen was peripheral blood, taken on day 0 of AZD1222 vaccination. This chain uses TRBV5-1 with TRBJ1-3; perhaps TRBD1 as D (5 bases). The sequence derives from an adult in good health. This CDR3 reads CASSQDIRVSGNTIYF. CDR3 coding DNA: TGCGCCAGCAGCCAAGACATCAGGGTTTCTGGAAACACCATATATTTT.